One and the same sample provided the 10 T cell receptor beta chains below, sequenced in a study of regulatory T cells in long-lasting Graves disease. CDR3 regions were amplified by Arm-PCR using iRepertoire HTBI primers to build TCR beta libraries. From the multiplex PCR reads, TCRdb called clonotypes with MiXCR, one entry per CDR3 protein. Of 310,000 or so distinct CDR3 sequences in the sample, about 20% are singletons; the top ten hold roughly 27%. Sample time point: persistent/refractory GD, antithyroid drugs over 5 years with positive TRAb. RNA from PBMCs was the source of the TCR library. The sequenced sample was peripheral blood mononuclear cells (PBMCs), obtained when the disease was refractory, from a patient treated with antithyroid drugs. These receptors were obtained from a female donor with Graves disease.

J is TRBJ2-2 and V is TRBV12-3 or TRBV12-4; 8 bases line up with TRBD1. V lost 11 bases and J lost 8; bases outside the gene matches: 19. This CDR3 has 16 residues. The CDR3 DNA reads TGTGCCGGCATAGTCGACGGGACAGGAGGACCTGGGGAGCTGTTTTTT. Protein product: CAGIVDGTGGPGELFF.

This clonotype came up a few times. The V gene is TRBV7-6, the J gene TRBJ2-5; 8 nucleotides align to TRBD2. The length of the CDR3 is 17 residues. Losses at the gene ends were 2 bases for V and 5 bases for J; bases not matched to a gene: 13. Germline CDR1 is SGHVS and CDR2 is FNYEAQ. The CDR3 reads CASSLSLIGRAVETQYF. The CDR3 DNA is TGTGCCAGCAGCTTATCCTTGATCGGGAGGGCCGTGGAGACCCAGTACTTC.

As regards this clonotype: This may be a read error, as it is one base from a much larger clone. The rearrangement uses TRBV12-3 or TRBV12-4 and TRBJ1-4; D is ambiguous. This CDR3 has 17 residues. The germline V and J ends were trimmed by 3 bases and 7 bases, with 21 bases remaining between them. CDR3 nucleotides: TGTGCCAGCAGTTTTTCGGGGTCAGCCACATCTAGTGAAAAACTGTTTTTT. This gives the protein CASSFSGSATSSEKLFF.

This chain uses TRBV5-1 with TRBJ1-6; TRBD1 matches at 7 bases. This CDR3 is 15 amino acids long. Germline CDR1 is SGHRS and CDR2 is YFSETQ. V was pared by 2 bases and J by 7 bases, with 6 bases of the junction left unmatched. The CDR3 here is CASSLDRVSNSPLHF. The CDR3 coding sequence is TGCGCCAGCAGCTTAGACAGGGTGAGCAATTCACCCCTCCACTTT.

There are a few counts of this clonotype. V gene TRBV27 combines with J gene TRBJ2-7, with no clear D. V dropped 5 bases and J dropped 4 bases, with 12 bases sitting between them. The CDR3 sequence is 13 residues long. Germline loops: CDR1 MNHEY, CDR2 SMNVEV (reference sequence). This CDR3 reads CASSIRPKYEQYF. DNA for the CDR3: TGTGCCAGCAGTATTCGACCCAAGTACGAGCAGTACTTC.

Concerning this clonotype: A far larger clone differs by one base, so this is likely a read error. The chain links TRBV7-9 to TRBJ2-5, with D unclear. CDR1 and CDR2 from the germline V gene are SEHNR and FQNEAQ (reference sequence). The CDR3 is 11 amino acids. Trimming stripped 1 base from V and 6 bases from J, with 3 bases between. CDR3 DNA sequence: TGTGCCAGCAGCTTAGTAAAGACCCAGTACTTC. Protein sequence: CASSLVKTQYF. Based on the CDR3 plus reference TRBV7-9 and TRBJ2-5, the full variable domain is DTGVSQNPRHKITKRGQNVTFRCDPISEHNRLYWYRQTLGQGPEFLTYFQNEAQLEKSRLLSDRFSAERPKGSFSTLEIQRTEQGDSAMYLCASSLVKTQYFGPGTRLLVL.

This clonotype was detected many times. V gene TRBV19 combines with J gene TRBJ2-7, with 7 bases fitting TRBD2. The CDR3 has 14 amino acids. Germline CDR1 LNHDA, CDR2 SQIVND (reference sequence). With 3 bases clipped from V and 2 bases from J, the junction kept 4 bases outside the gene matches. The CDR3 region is CASSIQGGPYEQYF. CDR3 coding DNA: TGTGCCAGTAGTATCCAGGGAGGGCCCTACGAGCAGTACTTC.

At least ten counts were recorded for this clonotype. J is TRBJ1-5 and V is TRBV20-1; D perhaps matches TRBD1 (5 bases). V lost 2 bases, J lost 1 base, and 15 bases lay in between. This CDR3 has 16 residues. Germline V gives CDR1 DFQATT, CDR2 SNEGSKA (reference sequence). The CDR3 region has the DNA TGCAGTGCTAGATTGCAGGGAGGGTGGAGCAATCAGCCCCAGCATTTT. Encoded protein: CSARLQGGWSNQPQHF.

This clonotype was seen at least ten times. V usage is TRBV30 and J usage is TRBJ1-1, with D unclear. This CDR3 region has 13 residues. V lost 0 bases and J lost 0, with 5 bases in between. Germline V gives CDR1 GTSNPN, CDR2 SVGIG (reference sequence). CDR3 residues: CAWSVLLNTEAFF. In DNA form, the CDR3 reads TGTGCCTGGAGTGTACTCCTGAACACTGAAGCTTTCTTT.

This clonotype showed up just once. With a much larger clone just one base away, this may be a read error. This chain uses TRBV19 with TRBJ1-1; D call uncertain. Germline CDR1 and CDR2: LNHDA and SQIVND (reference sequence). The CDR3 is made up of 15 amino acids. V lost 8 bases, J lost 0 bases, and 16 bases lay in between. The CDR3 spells CASGRQARVNTEAFF. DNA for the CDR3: TGTGCCAGTGGTCGTCAAGCACGGGTGAACACTGAAGCTTTCTTT. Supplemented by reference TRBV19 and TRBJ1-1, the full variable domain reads DGGITQSPKYLFRKEGQNVTLSCEQNLNHDAMYWYRQDPGQGLRLIYYSQIVNDFQKGDIAEGYSVSREKKESFPLTVTSAQKNPTAFYLCASGRQARVNTEAFFGQGTRLTVV.